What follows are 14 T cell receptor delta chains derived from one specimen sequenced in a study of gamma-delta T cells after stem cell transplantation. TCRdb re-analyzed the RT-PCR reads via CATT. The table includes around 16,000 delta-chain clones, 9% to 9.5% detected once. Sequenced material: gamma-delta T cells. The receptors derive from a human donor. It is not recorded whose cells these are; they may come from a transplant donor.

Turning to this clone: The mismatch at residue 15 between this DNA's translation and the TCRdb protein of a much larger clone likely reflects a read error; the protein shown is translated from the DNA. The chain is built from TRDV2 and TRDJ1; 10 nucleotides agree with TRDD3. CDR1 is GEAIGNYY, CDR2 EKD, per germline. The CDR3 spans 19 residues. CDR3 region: CACDKIYILGDSVTAKLIF. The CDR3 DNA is TGTGCCTGTGACAAGATCTACATACTGGGGGATTCGGTGACCGCTAAACTCATCTTT.

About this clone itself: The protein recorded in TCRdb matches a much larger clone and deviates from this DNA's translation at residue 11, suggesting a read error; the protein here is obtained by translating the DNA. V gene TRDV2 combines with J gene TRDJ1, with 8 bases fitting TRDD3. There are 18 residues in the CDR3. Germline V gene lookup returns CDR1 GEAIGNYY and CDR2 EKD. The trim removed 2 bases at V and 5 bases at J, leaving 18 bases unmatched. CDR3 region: CACDRIHTGGRKGDKLIF. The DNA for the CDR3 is TGTGCCTGTGACAGAATCCATACTGGGGGCCGCAAAGGGGATAAACTCATCTTT.

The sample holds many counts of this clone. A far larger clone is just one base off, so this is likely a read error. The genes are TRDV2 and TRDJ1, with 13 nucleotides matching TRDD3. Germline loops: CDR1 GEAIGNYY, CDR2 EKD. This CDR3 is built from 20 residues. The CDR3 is CACDPLLGDTPFDDTDTLIF. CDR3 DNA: TGTGCCTGTGACCCGTTACTGGGGGATACGCCTTTCGATGACACCGATACACTCATCTTT.

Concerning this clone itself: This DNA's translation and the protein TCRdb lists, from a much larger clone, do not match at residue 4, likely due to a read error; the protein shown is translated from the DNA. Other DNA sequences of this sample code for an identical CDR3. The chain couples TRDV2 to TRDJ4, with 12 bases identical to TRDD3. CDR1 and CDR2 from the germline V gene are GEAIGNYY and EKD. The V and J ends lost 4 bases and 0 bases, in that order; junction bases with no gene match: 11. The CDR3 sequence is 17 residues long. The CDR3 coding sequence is TGTGCCTGTGAACCGGTACTGGGGGATACACCGGCCAGACCCCTGATCTTT. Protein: CACEPVLGDTPARPLIF.

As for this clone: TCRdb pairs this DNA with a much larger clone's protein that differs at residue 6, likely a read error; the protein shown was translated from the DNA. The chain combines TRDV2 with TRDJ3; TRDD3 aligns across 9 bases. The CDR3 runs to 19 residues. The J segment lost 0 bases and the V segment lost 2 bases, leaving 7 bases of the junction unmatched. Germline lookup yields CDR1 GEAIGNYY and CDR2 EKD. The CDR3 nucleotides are TGTGCCTGTGACAACCGTACTGGGGGACGCTCCTGGGACACCCGACAGATGTTTTTC. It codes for CACDNRTGGRSWDTRQMFF.

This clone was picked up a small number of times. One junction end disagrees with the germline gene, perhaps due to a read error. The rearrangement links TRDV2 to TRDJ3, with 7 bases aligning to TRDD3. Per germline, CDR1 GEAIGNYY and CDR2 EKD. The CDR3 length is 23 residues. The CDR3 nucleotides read TGTGCCTGTGACACCGCGCCTACTGGGGTCCCCAACCTAATCTTCTGGGCCACCCGACAGATGTTTTTC. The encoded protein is CACDTAPTGVPNLIFWATRQMFF.

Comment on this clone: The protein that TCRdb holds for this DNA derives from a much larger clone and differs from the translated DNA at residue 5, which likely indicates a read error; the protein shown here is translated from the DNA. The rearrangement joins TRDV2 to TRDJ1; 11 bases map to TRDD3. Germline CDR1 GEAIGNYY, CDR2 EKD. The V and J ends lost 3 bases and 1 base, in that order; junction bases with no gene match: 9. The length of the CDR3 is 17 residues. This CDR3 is CACDPLGDKGRTDKLIF. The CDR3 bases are TGTGCCTGTGACCCACTGGGGGATAAAGGGCGCACCGATAAACTCATCTTT.

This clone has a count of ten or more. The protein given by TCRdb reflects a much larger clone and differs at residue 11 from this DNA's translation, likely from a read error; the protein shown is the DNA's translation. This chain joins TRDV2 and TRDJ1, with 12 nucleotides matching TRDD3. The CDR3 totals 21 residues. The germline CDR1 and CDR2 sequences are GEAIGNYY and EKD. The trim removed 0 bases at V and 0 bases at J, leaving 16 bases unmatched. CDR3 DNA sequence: TGTGCCTGTGACACCGTCACTGGGGGATACAAAGGGACTTCGTACACCGATAAACTCATCTTT. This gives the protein CACDTVTGGYKGTSYTDKLIF.

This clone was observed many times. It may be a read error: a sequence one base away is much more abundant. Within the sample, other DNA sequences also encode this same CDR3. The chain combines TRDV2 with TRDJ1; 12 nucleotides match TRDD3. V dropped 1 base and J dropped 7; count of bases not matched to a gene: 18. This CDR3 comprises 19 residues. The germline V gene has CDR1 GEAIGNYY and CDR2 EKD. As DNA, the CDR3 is TGTGCCTGTGACACGATTGTCCTGGGGGATACGCTGTGGTCGGGTAAACTCATCTTT. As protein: CACDTIVLGDTLWSGKLIF.

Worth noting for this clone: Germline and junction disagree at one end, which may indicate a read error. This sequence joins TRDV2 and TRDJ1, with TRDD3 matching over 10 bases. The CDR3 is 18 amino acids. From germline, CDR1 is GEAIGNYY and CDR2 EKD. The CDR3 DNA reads TGTGCCTCTGACAGAGAGGGGGATACGCCATCTTACACCGATAAACTCATCTTT. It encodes CASDREGDTPSYTDKLIF.

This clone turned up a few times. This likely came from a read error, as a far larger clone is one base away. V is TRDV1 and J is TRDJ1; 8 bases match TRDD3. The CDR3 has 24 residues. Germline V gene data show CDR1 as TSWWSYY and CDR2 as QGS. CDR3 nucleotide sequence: TGTGCTCTTGGGGAAGGGGTCTTCCACGCCTTACTGGGGGCGTATTCCTTCTACACCGATAAACCCATCTTT. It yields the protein CALGEGVFHALLGAYSFYTDKPIF.

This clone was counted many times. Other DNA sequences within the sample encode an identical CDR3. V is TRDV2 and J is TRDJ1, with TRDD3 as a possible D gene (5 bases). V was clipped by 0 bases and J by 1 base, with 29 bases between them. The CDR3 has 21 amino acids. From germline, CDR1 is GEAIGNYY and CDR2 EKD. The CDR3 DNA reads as TGTGCCTGTGACACCGTTGAGTGCCACCTGCGTACTGGTGTACTCACCGATAAACTCATCTTT. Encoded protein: CACDTVECHLRTGVLTDKLIF.

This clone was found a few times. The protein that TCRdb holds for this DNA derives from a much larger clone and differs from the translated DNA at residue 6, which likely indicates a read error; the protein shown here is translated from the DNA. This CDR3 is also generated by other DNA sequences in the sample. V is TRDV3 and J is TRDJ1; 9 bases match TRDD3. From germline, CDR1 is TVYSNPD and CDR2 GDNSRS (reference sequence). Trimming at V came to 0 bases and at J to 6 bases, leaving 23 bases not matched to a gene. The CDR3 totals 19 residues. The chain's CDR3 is CAFRVRGQRYWGTGNKLIF. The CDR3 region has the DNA TGTGCCTTTAGGGTCCGAGGCCAGCGTTACTGGGGGACCGGCAATAAACTCATCTTT.

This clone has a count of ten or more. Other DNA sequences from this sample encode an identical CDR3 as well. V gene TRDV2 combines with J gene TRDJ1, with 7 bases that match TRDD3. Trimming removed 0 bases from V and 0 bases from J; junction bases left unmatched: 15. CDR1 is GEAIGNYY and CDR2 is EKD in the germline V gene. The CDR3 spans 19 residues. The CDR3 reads CACDTGSSWGSRNTDKLIF. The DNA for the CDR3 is TGTGCCTGTGACACCGGAAGTTCCTGGGGGTCTAGAAACACCGATAAACTCATCTTT.